This T cell receptor (beta chain) was captured in a study of shared clonotypes between healthy human individuals. The study, taken as a whole, reports: Depth of sequencing was expected to influence donor clonotype sharing.

The CDR3 is 15 residues long. CDR1 and CDR2 from the germline V gene are SNHLY and FYNNEI. Trimming took 9 bases from V and 0 from J; bases not matched to a gene: 5. It was CD45RO-negative cells, positively selected for CCR7, that made up naive CD8 cells, with terminally differentiated effector memory CD45RA+ cells excluded. Among the donors, all were Caucasian adults who lived in Nashville, Tennessee. Concerning this clone: Its antigen is undetermined.

Data came from immunoSEQ multiplex PCR; TCRdb stores just in-frame clones and leaves some out. The sample records around 2.1 million clones, around 93% being singletons. This TCR derives from a man aged 18 to 30 in good health. Some clones in this sample may be carry-over from other donors' samples. The chain combines TRBV2 with TRBJ1-2; 12 bases map to TRBD1. The sequenced sample was naive CD8+ T cells from PBMCs. The CDR3 loop is CARLGQGATNYGYTF. The CDR3 coding sequence is TGTGCCAGATTGGGACAGGGGGCTACTAACTATGGCTACACCTTC. Together with reference TRBV2 and TRBJ1-2, the CDR3 gives the full variable domain: EPEVTQTPSHQVTQMGQEVILRCVPISNHLYFYWYRQILGQKVEFLVSFYNNEISEKSEIFDDQFSVERPDGSNFTLKIRSTKLEDSAMYFCARLGQGATNYGYTFGSGTRLTVV.